Listed below are T cell receptor beta chains from one sample, sequenced in a study of cytomegalovirus exposure and HLA in healthy donors. Clones were sequenced by immunoSEQ multiplex PCR, and TCRdb holds only the in-frame ones, with some missing. The data show over 100,000 clones, about 9.5% seen once. What was sequenced was PBMCs. The receptors derive from a man aged 35-49 years in good health and CMV-seropositive. The CDR3 runs from the conserved cysteine through the conserved F or W. Each record gives: D gene, clone size, V gene, J gene, CDR3 DNA, CDR3 protein. The D gene is left open where the match is weak. Size is stated for part of the rows, as once, few or many counts, or as a class when the clone is expanded.

D: TRBD2
size: NA
V: TRBV7-9
J: TRBJ2-3
DNA: TGTGCCAGCAACCGGGGAGGACTAGAATCAGATACGCAGTATTTT
CDR3: CASNRGGLESDTQYF

D: TRBD1
size: many
V: TRBV6-6
J: TRBJ1-2
DNA: TGTGCCAGCAGGGAGTCAAGACAGGGTGCGTACACCTTC
CDR3: CASRESRQGAYTF

D: TRBD2
size: few
V: TRBV5-1
J: TRBJ2-7
DNA: TGCGCCAGCAGCTTGGGCGGGAGTACTTACGAGCAGTACTTC
CDR3: CASSLGGSTYEQYF

D: TRBD1
size: NA
V: TRBV15
J: TRBJ2-5
DNA: TGTGCCACCAGCAGACCGGGACAGGGGACGGAGACCCAGTACTTC
CDR3: CATSRPGQGTETQYF

D: NA
size: NA
V: TRBV15
J: TRBJ2-7
DNA: TGTGCCACCAGCAGAGATCTGAACTACGAGCAGTACTTC
CDR3: CATSRDLNYEQYF

D: NA
size: NA
V: TRBV5-4
J: TRBJ2-2
DNA: TGTGCCAGCAGCACCGGACTAATTTCGAACACCGGGGAGCTGTTTTTT
CDR3: CASSTGLISNTGELFF

D: TRBD1
size: NA
V: TRBV27
J: TRBJ2-5
DNA: TGTGCCAGCAGTTGGACAGGGAGCCCGTACCAAGAGACCCAGTACTTC
CDR3: CASSWTGSPYQETQYF

D: NA
size: NA
V: TRBV5-1
J: TRBJ2-7
DNA: TGCGCCAGCAGCTTGGACTTTGCGGGCTCCTACGAGCAGTACTTC
CDR3: CASSLDFAGSYEQYF

D: NA
size: few
V: TRBV2
J: TRBJ1-5
DNA: TGTGCCAGCTCCCCCTGGTCAGGGAAGGAAGGCAATCAGCCCCAGCATTTT
CDR3: CASSPWSGKEGNQPQHF

D: NA
size: NA
V: TRBV29-1
J: TRBJ2-7
DNA: TGCAGCGTTGCCACGGGACATTCCTACGAGCAGTACTTC
CDR3: CSVATGHSYEQYF

D: TRBD1
size: NA
V: TRBV29-1
J: TRBJ2-7
DNA: TGCAGCGTTGGGATCAACAGGGGGTTCGGCGAGCAGTACTTC
CDR3: CSVGINRGFGEQYF

D: NA
size: few
V: TRBV7-6
J: TRBJ1-1
DNA: TGTGCCAGCAGCTTACAACAGATTCTGAACACTGAAGCTTTCTTT
CDR3: CASSLQQILNTEAFF

D: NA
size: few
V: TRBV7-8
J: TRBJ1-3
DNA: TGTGCCAGCAGCCAAGGGGGAGCCTCTGGAAACACCATATATTTT
CDR3: CASSQGGASGNTIYF

D: TRBD1
size: NA
V: TRBV27
J: TRBJ1-2
DNA: TGTGCCAGCAGTTTAGGACAGGGATTTCGATATGGCTACACCTTC
CDR3: CASSLGQGFRYGYTF

D: NA
size: NA
V: TRBV6-6
J: TRBJ2-7
DNA: TGTGCCAGCAGTTACGTGGGGGCAACCTACGAGCAGTACTTC
CDR3: CASSYVGATYEQYF